These 24 T cell receptor beta chains came from one sample sequenced in a study of blood T cell repertoires in COVID-19. Generated by immunoSEQ multiplex PCR, the TCRdb table keeps only in-frame clones and is missing some. The data contain 43,000 or so clones, roughly 88% of them seen just once; the ten biggest clones take up approximately 8%. The sample comprised peripheral blood. The receptors shown here come from a man aged 55-75 years with active COVID-19.

The chain is built from TRBV24-1 and TRBJ2-1, with D possibly matching TRBD1 (6 bases). V lost 10 bases and J lost 1, with 16 bases in between. The CDR3 is made up of 15 amino acids. The germline gives CDR1 KGHDR, CDR2 SFDVKD. The DNA for the CDR3 is TGTGCCACAGCAGCCGGGACACTTTCCTACAATGAGCAGTTCTTC. Translation: CATAAGTLSYNEQFF.

This rearrangement joins TRBV10-3 to TRBJ1-5; 7 bases agree with TRBD1. Losses at the gene ends were 0 bases for V and 4 bases for J; bases not matched to a gene: 0. The CDR3 has 14 amino acids. Germline V gene data show CDR1 as ENHRY and CDR2 as SYGVKD. CDR3 in amino acids: CAISESTGNQPQHF. The CDR3 nucleotides are TGTGCCATCAGTGAGTCGACAGGGAATCAGCCCCAGCATTTT.

The rearrangement links TRBV10-3 to TRBJ1-1; 7 bases fit TRBD1. CDR1 ENHRY and CDR2 SYGVKD come from the germline V gene. The V gene end was trimmed by 1 base and the J gene end by 5 bases; junction bases not matched to a gene: 4. The CDR3 runs to 14 residues. The CDR3 DNA reads TGTGCCATCAGTGAGTATGAGGGGGCAACTGAAGCTTTCTTT. It codes for CAISEYEGATEAFF.

This clone was picked up a small number of times. V is TRBV29-1 and J is TRBJ1-2; no clear D gene. Germline lookup yields CDR1 SQVTM and CDR2 ANQGSEA. The CDR3 spans 12 residues. Trimming shortened V by 3 bases and J by 2 bases, and 7 bases separated the two germline ends. CDR3 DNA: TGCAGCGTTGATTCATTGAACTATGGCTACACCTTC. Its translation: CSVDSLNYGYTF.

This clone was seen once. This chain uses TRBV25-1 with TRBJ2-5; 9 bases fit TRBD1. CDR3 size: 15 residues. The junction had 6 bases not matched to a gene; V was cut back by 4 bases and J by 3 bases. Per the germline V gene, CDR1 is MGHDK and CDR2 is SYGVNS. The CDR3 nucleotides read TGTGCCAGCAGTGGGTTCCGGGACAGGGAAGAGACCCAGTACTTC. Its protein product is CASSGFRDREETQYF. Looking up the rest from reference TRBV25-1 and TRBJ2-5 gives the full variable domain: EADIYQTPRYLVIGTGKKITLECSQTMGHDKMYWYQQDPGMELHLIHYSYGVNSTEKGDLSSESTVSRIRTEHFPLTLESARPSHTSQYLCASSGFRDREETQYFGPGTRLLVL.

The chain recombines TRBV19 with TRBJ2-1; 9 bases line up with TRBD2. Trimming cost V 3 bases and J 5 bases; bases outside gene matches: 8. The CDR3 covers 16 residues. Germline V CDR1 and CDR2: LNHDA, SQIVND (reference sequence). For the CDR3, the DNA is TGTGCCAGTAGTATGGTCCCGGGACTAGCCGACAATGAGCAGTTCTTC. The encoded protein is CASSMVPGLADNEQFF.

This clone was detected only once. The chain couples TRBV14 to TRBJ2-2; TRBD2 is a possible D gene (5 bases). Trimming removed 1 base at V and 1 base at J, with 13 bases between. CDR3 size: 17 residues. CDR1 is SGHDN, CDR2 FVKESK, per germline. For the CDR3, the DNA is TGTGCCAGCAGCCAAGCGTACGGCGGACTGAACACCGGGGAGCTGTTTTTT. Its translation is CASSQAYGGLNTGELFF.

This sequence joins TRBV10-2 and TRBJ2-7; D might be TRBD1 (6 bases). Germline-derived CDR1 and CDR2 are WSHSY and SAAADI. The CDR3 consists of 13 residues. The V gene lost 8 bases and the J gene lost 6 bases, with 17 bases spanning the gap. The CDR3: CASRISSGAEQYF. The CDR3 region has the DNA TGCGCCAGCCGGATAAGTTCAGGGGCCGAGCAGTACTTC.

The chain combines TRBV3-1 (or the pseudogene TRBV3-2) with TRBJ1-2, with D possibly being TRBD1 (6 bases). The length of the CDR3 is 14 residues. V was clipped by 2 bases and J by 4 bases, with 11 bases between them. The germline gives CDR1 LGHDT, CDR2 YNNKEL (reference sequence). CDR3 region: CASSQRQVSYGYTF. CDR3 sequence (DNA): TGTGCCAGCAGCCAAAGACAGGTTTCCTATGGCTACACCTTC.

The rearrangement uses TRBV6-5 and TRBJ2-2, with D possibly matching TRBD2 (6 bases). The V end lost 4 bases, the J end lost 2 bases, and 11 bases lay between the germline ends. CDR3 size: 15 residues. The germline V gene encodes CDR1 MNHEY and CDR2 SVGAGI. CDR3 region: CASSSRTTNTGELFF. The CDR3 DNA reads as TGTGCCAGCAGTTCCAGGACTACCAACACCGGGGAGCTGTTTTTT.

The chain recombines TRBV23-1 with TRBJ2-7; 10 positions agree with TRBD1. TRBV23-1 is treated as an ORF (open reading frame) with a function not yet certain. This CDR3 region has 15 residues. Germline trimming cut 8 bases from V and 5 bases from J; bases unmatched to any gene: 12. CDR3 nucleotides: TGCGCCAGCCTTCCCCTTAGGGACAGGGGCCACGAGCAGTACTTC. Protein product: CASLPLRDRGHEQYF.

Only a few counts were recorded for this clone. The V gene is TRBV6-5, the J gene TRBJ2-3; 8 bases are shared with TRBD2. CDR1 and CDR2 from the germline V gene are MNHEY and SVGAGI. This CDR3 spans 15 amino acids. With 8 bases clipped from V and 2 bases from J, the junction kept 9 bases outside the gene matches. The CDR3 reads CASLRGSGDTDTQYF. CDR3 bases: TGTGCCAGCTTACGGGGTAGCGGGGACACAGATACGCAGTATTTT.

The chain employs TRBV6-5 and TRBJ1-2; D gene uncertain. V shed 6 bases and J shed 2 bases, with 7 bases lying between them. Germline V gene lookup returns CDR1 MNHEY and CDR2 SVGAGI. The CDR3 has 12 amino acids. The CDR3 sequence: CASRGGNYGYTF. DNA for the CDR3: TGTGCCAGCAGGGGAGGGAACTATGGCTACACCTTC.

This chain uses TRBV12-3 or TRBV12-4 with TRBJ1-1; TRBD1 matches 7 bases. V lost 2 bases to trimming and J lost 7 bases; unmatched junction nucleotides: 4. This CDR3 comprises 13 residues. The CDR3 loop reads CASSLRGQSEAFF. The DNA for the CDR3 is TGTGCCAGCAGTTTAAGGGGGCAGAGTGAAGCTTTCTTT.

The chain carries TRBV12-3 or TRBV12-4 and TRBJ1-2, with TRBD1 as a possible D gene (6 bases). The ends were cut back, 6 bases at V and 8 bases at J, with 16 bases in the middle. The length of the CDR3 is 13 residues. The CDR3 DNA is TGTGCCAGCAGCCCAGGGGTGGGGCACGGCTACACCTTC. It is translated as CASSPGVGHGYTF.

J is TRBJ2-1 and V is TRBV27, with 7 positions matching TRBD2. J lost 2 bases, V lost 1 base, and 5 bases had no gene match. The CDR3 length is 16 residues. Germline CDR1 MNHEY, CDR2 SMNVEV (reference sequence). The CDR3 loop is CASSLLASGTYNEQFF. The CDR3 nucleotides read TGTGCCAGCAGTTTATTGGCTAGCGGAACCTACAATGAGCAGTTCTTC.

The chain uses TRBV7-8 and TRBJ2-7; 8 nucleotides align to TRBD2. Germline CDR1 is SGHVS and CDR2 is FQNEAQ. V lost 5 bases and J lost 0; bases outside the gene matches: 9. The CDR3 has 16 amino acids. CDR3 sequence (DNA): TGTGCCAGCAGCACTTCCGCGGGGGGATACTCCTACGAGCAGTACTTC. This gives the protein CASSTSAGGYSYEQYF.

V and J are TRBV29-1 and TRBJ2-1; 7 nucleotides align to TRBD2. Germline CDR1 and CDR2: SQVTM and ANQGSEA. Losses at the gene ends were 5 bases for V and 2 bases for J; bases not matched to a gene: 6. The CDR3 runs to 14 residues. CDR3 protein: CSVSGLVPYNEQFF. The CDR3 region has the DNA TGCAGCGTTAGCGGACTAGTACCCTACAATGAGCAGTTCTTC.

The chain couples TRBV2 to TRBJ1-4; 10 bases fit TRBD1. After removal of 7 bases from V and 12 bases from J, the junction contained 8 bases not matched to a gene. The CDR3 contains 13 residues. Germline V gene sequence: CDR1 SNHLY, CDR2 FYNNEI. The CDR3 region has the DNA TGTGCCAGCACCTCCACAGGGACAGGGGAACTGTTTTTT. Protein: CASTSTGTGELFF.

The chain combines TRBV15 with TRBJ1-2, with a tentative D call TRBD1 (6 bases). CDR1 is LNHNV and CDR2 is YYDKDF in the germline V gene (reference sequence). There are 14 residues in the CDR3. Trimming stripped 4 bases from V and 8 bases from J, with 17 bases between. For the CDR3, the DNA is TGTGCCACCAGCAAGGAAGGGGGTGGATTCGGCTACACCTTC. Amino acid sequence: CATSKEGGGFGYTF.

J is TRBJ2-5 and V is TRBV10-1; a possible D gene is TRBD2 (6 bases). The CDR3 consists of 13 residues. Germline assignment: CDR1 WNHNN and CDR2 SYGVQD (reference sequence). V was clipped by 8 bases and J by 3 bases, with 13 bases between them. CDR3 sequence: CASWLIAEETQYF. For the CDR3, the DNA is TGCGCCAGCTGGTTGATAGCGGAAGAGACCCAGTACTTC.

The genes are TRBV3-1 (or the pseudogene TRBV3-2) and TRBJ1-2; a weak D match, TRBD1 (5 bases). Germline CDR1 reads LGHDT; CDR2 reads YNNKEL (reference sequence). There are 12 residues in the CDR3. Trimming left V 3 bases short and J 4 bases short, with 6 bases between. The CDR3 is CASSHDSYGYTF. CDR3 in DNA: TGTGCCAGCAGCCACGACAGCTATGGCTACACCTTC.

This clone occurred a few times. The V gene is TRBV6-2 or TRBV6-3, the J gene TRBJ2-7; D ambiguous. Trimming shortened V by 5 bases and J by 4 bases, and 9 bases separated the two germline ends. The CDR3 covers 12 residues. Germline-derived CDR1 and CDR2 are MNHEY and SVGEGT. Written as DNA, the CDR3 is TGTGCCAGCAGTACCACTCCTTACGAGCAGTACTTC. It encodes CASSTTPYEQYF.

The rearrangement joins TRBV19 to TRBJ1-2; a possible D gene is TRBD1 (5 bases). V lost 4 bases and J 2 bases, leaving 14 bases between the germline ends. Germline V CDR1 and CDR2: LNHDA, SQIVND (reference sequence). The CDR3 consists of 15 residues. The CDR3 is CASSRMTALNYGYTF. The CDR3 coding sequence is TGTGCCAGTAGTAGAATGACAGCCCTAAACTATGGCTACACCTTC.